This T cell receptor (beta chain) stems from a study of blood T cell repertoires in COVID-19. Study-level background: Samples of COVID-19 (acute and convalescent) were obtained from the United States, Italy and Spain.

Comments on this clone: Distinct nucleotide sequences in the sample also encode this CDR3.

Source study methods: Reference gene primers were amplified, and this amplification served to estimate nucleated cell counts. Assay: immunoSEQ multiplex PCR; the TCRdb copy retains only in-frame clones and omits some. The DNA gave D and trimming, while V, J and clone size come from that table. The profile shows about 360,000 clones, about 87% of them singletons. The clonotype comes from a human donor in a cohort sampled during active COVID-19. Sample: peripheral blood.

The CDR3 nucleotides read TGTGCCAGCAGCTTAAGCGGAGCGACAGATACGCAGTATTTT. Translated: CASSLSGATDTQYF. The J gene is TRBJ2-3, the V gene TRBV7-3; no firm D call. This CDR3 has 14 residues. Per germline, CDR1 SGHTA and CDR2 FQGTGA. Trimming left V 1 base short and J 3 bases short, with 8 bases between.